This T cell receptor beta chain was documented in a study of early T cells in non-severe SARS-CoV-2 infection. Across the whole study: Sequencing targeted bulk RNA from unsorted whole blood, leaving chains unpaired. General observations from the study: Matching with VDJdb favored anti-spike CD8 responses (missing private and CD4 specificities).

cDNA molecules, individually, were tagged with unique molecular identifiers. TCRdb independently ran MiXCR on the 5' RACE reads; one entry per CDR3 protein. The table lists about 64,000 distinct CDR3 sequences, over 4.5% of them singletons. Germline CDR1 reads SQVTM; CDR2 reads ANQGSEA. Trimming took 3 bases from V and 8 from J; bases not matched to a gene: 9. This CDR3 has 14 amino acids. This clonotype has a count of ten or more. Its antigen is as yet unknown. Sample: whole blood. The clonotype originates from an adult who was a healthcare worker with PCR-confirmed SARS-CoV-2 infection or an uninfected control (not recorded which). The chain employs TRBV29-1 and TRBJ1-4, with 7 nucleotides matching TRBD1. The CDR3 protein is CSVDLTGSDEKLFF. Here the CDR3 DNA reads TGCAGCGTTGACTTGACAGGGAGCGACGAAAAACTGTTTTTT.